The next 12 T cell receptor beta chains were all read from a single sample in a study of response to subunit inactivated influenza vaccine. TCRdb reprocessed the RT-PCR reads with MiXCR, giving one entry per CDR3 protein. This sample has 500,000 to 550,000 distinct CDR3 sequences, with approximately 7.2% found just once. Sample: PBMCs from blood, taken roughly 24 months after vaccination. Receptor source: a man aged 50 to 69 who received an inactivated influenza vaccine.

In this sample, this clonotype turned up a few times. This chain links TRBV12-3 or TRBV12-4 with TRBJ1-5; 9 nucleotides agree with TRBD1. This CDR3 spans 14 amino acids. V lost 5 bases, J lost 7 bases, and 6 bases stayed unmatched. CDR3 region: CASSGTGPKQPQHF. DNA for the CDR3: TGTGCCAGCAGTGGGACAGGGCCGAAACAGCCCCAGCATTTT.

This clonotype was counted between two and nine times. The chain employs TRBV5-5 and TRBJ1-2; 7 bases are a match to TRBD1. CDR1 and CDR2 (germline): SGHKS, YYEKEE (reference sequence). The CDR3 totals 15 residues. Trimming at V came to 5 bases and at J to 2 bases, leaving 9 bases not matched to a gene. The CDR3 DNA sequence: TGTGCCAGCAGGATGACCCAGGGGGAGAACTATGGCTACACCTTC. Translated: CASRMTQGENYGYTF.

This chain uses TRBV12-3 or TRBV12-4 with TRBJ1-2; D gene unclear. The CDR3 is made up of 13 amino acids. V was cut by 6 bases and J by 2 bases, with 10 bases left in between. Written as DNA, the CDR3 is TGTGCCAGCAGATACGACGGAAACTATGGCTACACCTTC. Amino acids: CASRYDGNYGYTF.

The gene calls are TRBV29-1 and TRBJ2-7; perhaps TRBD2 as D (6 bases). Trimming stripped 5 bases from V and 3 bases from J, with 20 bases between. The CDR3 extends over 15 amino acids. CDR1 SQVTM and CDR2 ANQGSEA come from the germline V gene. The CDR3 reads CSVSGFPGANYEQYF. In DNA form, the CDR3 reads TGCAGCGTTAGCGGGTTCCCCGGCGCTAACTACGAGCAGTACTTC.

Many counts were recorded for this clonotype. CDR3 sequence (DNA): TGTGCCAGCAGAAACACCGGGGAGCTGTTTTTT. Translated, it gives CASRNTGELFF. This sequence joins TRBV11-2 and TRBJ2-2; unclear D gene. Germline CDR1 reads SGHAT; CDR2 reads FQNNGV. The CDR3 loop spans 11 amino acids. Trimming took 6 bases from V and 2 from J, leaving 1 base between them.

This clonotype was detected a few times. CDR3 nucleotide sequence: TGCGCCAGCAGCCCCGGACAGACTGGAAACACCATATATTTT. Encoded protein: CASSPGQTGNTIYF. J is TRBJ1-3 and V is TRBV5-1; TRBD1 might be the D (6 bases). V shed 4 bases and J shed 2 bases, with 10 bases lying between them. CDR1 and CDR2 from the germline V gene are SGHRS and YFSETQ. The CDR3 runs to 14 residues.

The CDR3 protein is CASSELGQTDQYF. The DNA of the CDR3 is TGTGCCAGCAGTGAATTGGGGCAGACCGACCAGTACTTC. J is TRBJ2-5 and V is TRBV6-1; the D gene is possibly TRBD1 (5 bases). Per the germline V gene, CDR1 is MNHNS and CDR2 is SASEGT. The CDR3 covers 13 residues. Trimming removed 2 bases from V and 10 bases from J, with 14 bases in between.

This chain uses TRBV20-1 with TRBJ2-7, with 14 bases aligning to TRBD2. Unmatched junction bases numbered 15, after V lost 3 bases and J lost 2 bases. CDR1 DFQATT and CDR2 SNEGSKA come from the germline V gene (reference sequence). The CDR3 extends over 19 amino acids. The CDR3 region has the DNA TGCAGTGCTAGGGTGGGCGGCTGGACTAGCGGGAGGATCCCCTACGAGCAGTACTTC. It codes for CSARVGGWTSGRIPYEQYF.

This clonotype was recorded a few times. The gene calls are TRBV4-3 and TRBJ2-5; 11 bases align to TRBD1. CDR3 size: 18 residues. V lost 3 bases and J lost 5; bases outside the gene matches: 14. CDR1 is LGHNA and CDR2 is YSLEER in the germline V gene. The CDR3 DNA sequence: TGCGCCAGCAGCCATGACGCCGGGACAGGGGGTACTTTTGAGACCCAGTACTTC. Amino acids: CASSHDAGTGGTFETQYF.

This clonotype has a count of ten or more. V and J are TRBV12-3 or TRBV12-4 and TRBJ2-4; 7 positions agree with TRBD1. The V and J ends lost 6 bases and 0 bases, in that order; junction bases with no gene match: 2. The CDR3 length is 14 residues. The CDR3 bases are TGTGCCAGCAGGGGACAGCTAGCCAAAAACATTCAGTACTTC. It yields the protein CASRGQLAKNIQYF.

This chain connects TRBV6-5 to TRBJ2-7; TRBD2 matches at 10 bases. Trimming took 0 bases from V and 7 from J; bases not matched to a gene: 15. In germline, CDR1 is MNHEY, CDR2 SVGAGI. The CDR3 has 18 amino acids. The CDR3 here is CASSYSIGGGLATLEQYF. The CDR3 region has the DNA TGTGCCAGCAGTTACTCGATCGGCGGGGGACTAGCGACCTTGGAGCAGTACTTC.

The V call is TRBV6-5, the J call TRBJ1-2; TRBD1 agrees at 9 bases. Germline CDR1 and CDR2: MNHEY and SVGAGI. This CDR3 region has 15 residues. Trimming cost V 0 bases and J 4 bases; bases outside gene matches: 3. The CDR3 nucleotides read TGTGCCAGCAGTTACTCGACAGGGGGTATCTATGGCTACACCTTC. Protein product: CASSYSTGGIYGYTF.